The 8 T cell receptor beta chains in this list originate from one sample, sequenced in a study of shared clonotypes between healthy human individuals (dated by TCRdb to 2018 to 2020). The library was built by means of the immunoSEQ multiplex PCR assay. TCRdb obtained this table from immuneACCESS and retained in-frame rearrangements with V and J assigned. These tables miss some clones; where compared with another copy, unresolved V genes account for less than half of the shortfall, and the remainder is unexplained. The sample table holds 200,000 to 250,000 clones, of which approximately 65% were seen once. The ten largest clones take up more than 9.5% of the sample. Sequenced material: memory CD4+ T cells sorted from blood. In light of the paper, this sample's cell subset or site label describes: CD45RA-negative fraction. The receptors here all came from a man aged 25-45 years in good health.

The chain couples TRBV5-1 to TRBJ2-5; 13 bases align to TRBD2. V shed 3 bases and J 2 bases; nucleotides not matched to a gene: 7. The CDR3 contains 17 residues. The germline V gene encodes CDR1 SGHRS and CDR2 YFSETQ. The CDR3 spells CASSSLAGGRGQETQYF. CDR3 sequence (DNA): TGCGCCAGCAGCTCACTAGCGGGAGGGCGTGGGCAAGAGACCCAGTACTTC.

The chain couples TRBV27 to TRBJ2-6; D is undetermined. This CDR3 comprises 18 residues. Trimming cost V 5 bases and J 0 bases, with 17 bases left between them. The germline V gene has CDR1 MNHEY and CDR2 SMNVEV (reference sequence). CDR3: CASSPLIVGSSGANVLTF. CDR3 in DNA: TGTGCCAGCAGTCCATTGATAGTGGGGTCCTCTGGGGCCAACGTCCTGACTTTC. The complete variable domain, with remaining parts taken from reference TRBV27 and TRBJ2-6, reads EAQVTQNPRYLITVTGKKLTVTCSQNMNHEYMSWYRQDPGLGLRQIYYSMNVEVTDKGDVPEGYKVSRKEKRNFPLILESPSPNQTSLYFCASSPLIVGSSGANVLTFGAGSRLTVL.

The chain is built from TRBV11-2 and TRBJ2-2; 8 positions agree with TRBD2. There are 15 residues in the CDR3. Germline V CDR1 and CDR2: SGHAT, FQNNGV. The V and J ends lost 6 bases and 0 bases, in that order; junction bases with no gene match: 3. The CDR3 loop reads CASRALAANTGELFF. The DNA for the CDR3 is TGTGCCAGCAGAGCACTAGCGGCGAACACCGGGGAGCTGTTTTTT.

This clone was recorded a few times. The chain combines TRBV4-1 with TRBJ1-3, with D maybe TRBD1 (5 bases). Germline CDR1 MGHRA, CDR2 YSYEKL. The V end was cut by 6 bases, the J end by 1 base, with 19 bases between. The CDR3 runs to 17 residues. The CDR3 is CASSRTDQGASGNTIYF. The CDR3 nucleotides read TGCGCCAGCAGTCGTACAGACCAGGGAGCATCTGGAAACACCATATATTTT.

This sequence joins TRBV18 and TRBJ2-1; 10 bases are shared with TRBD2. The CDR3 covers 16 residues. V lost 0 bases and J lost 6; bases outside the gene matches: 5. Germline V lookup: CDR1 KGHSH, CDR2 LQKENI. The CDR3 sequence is CASSPPSLAGSNEQFF. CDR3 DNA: TGTGCCAGCTCACCACCTTCACTAGCGGGATCCAATGAGCAGTTCTTC. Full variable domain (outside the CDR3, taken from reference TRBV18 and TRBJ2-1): NAGVMQNPRHLVRRRGQEARLRCSPMKGHSHVYWYRQLPEEGLKFMVYLQKENIIDESGMPKERFSAEFPKEGPSILRIQQVVRGDSAAYFCASSPPSLAGSNEQFFGPGTRLTVL.

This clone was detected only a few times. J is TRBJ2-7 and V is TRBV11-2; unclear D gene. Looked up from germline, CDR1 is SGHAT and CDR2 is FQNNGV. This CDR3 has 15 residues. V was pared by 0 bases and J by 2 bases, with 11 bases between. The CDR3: CASSLDRPDPYEQYF. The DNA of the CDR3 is TGTGCCAGCAGCTTAGACAGACCAGACCCCTACGAGCAGTACTTC. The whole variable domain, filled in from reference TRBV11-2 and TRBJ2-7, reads EAGVAQSPRYKIIEKRQSVAFWCNPISGHATLYWYQQILGQGPKLLIQFQNNGVVDDSQLPKDRFSAERLKGVDSTLKIQPAKLEDSAVYLCASSLDRPDPYEQYFGPGTRLTVT.

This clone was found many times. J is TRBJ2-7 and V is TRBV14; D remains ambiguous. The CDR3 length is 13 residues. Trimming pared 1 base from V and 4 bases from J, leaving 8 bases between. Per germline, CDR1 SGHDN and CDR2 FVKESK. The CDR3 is CASSQASPYEQYF. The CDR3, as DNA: TGTGCCAGCAGCCAAGCGTCACCGTACGAGCAGTACTTC.

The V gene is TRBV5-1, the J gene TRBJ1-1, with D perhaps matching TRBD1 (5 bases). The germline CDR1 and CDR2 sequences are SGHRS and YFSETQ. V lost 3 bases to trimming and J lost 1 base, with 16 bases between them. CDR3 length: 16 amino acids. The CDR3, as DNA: TGCGCCAGCAGCTGGAATCCGAGAACAGGGAACACTGAAGCTTTCTTT. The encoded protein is CASSWNPRTGNTEAFF.